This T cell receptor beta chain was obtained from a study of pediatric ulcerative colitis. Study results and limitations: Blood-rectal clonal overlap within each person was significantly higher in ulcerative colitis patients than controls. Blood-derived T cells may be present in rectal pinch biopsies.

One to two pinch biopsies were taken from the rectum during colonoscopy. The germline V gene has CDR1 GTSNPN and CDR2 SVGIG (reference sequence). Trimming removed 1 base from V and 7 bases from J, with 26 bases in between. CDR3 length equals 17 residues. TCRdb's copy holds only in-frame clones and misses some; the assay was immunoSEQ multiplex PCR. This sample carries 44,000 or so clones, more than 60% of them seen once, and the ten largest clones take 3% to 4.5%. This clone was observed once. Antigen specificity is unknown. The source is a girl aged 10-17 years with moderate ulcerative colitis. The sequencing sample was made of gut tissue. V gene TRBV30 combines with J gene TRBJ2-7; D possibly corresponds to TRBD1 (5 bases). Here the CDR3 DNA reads TGTGCCTGGAGTGGCCTCATATCCGGCAGGGTGACAAGAGAGCAGTACTTC. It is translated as CAWSGLISGRVTREQYF. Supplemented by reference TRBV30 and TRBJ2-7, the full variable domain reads SQTIHQWPATLVQPVGSPLSLECTVEGTSNPNLYWYRQAAGRGLQLLFYSVGIGQISSEVPQNLSASRPQDRQFILSSKKLLLSDSGFYLCAWSGLISGRVTREQYFGPGTRLTVT.